The 7 T cell receptor beta chains below come from one sample, sequenced in a study of T cells in Graves' hyperthyroidism and ophthalmopathy (dated by TCRdb to between 2019 and 2020). The protocol used for the library was multiplex PCR. The instrument given in TCRdb is Illumina HiSeq 2000. The TCR beta CDR3 regions were amplified from RNA transcripts. For the first round of RT-PCR on the TCR CDR3, the HTBI primer set was used together with the Qiagen OneStep RT-PCR kit. The public reads were quality trimmed at Q25 with fastp and then assembled into clones with MiXCR by TCRdb, keeping productive beta chains. Rows with one shared CDR3 protein collapse into an entry with the most common genes and DNA. The sample includes 300,000 to 500,000 distinct CDR3 sequences, with 14% to 15% observed a single time. The top ten clonotypes cover approximately 30% of the sample. Sequences were obtained from blood. Receptors were obtained from a woman in her thirties with Graves' hyperthyroidism.

About this clonotype itself: The junction differs from germline at one of its ends, possibly a read error. This chain joins TRBV27 and TRBJ1-5; the D is unclear. The CDR3 totals 13 residues. Germline values: CDR1 MNHEY, CDR2 SMNVEV (reference sequence). The CDR3 nucleotides read TGTGCCAGCGGGTGGAGCAGCAACCAGCCCCAGCATTTT. Translated, it gives CASGWSSNQPQHF.

This clonotype showed up just a few times. A clone one base away is much larger, so this may be a read error. The rearrangement uses TRBV30 and TRBJ1-1; D ambiguous. Germline V gene data show CDR1 as GTSNPN and CDR2 as SVGIG (reference sequence). This CDR3 comprises 11 residues. The CDR3 sequence is CVGGLNTEAFF. The CDR3 bases are TGTGTCGGAGGATTGAACACTGAAGCTTTCTTT.

Only a few counts were recorded for this clonotype. The genes are TRBV12-3 or TRBV12-4 and TRBJ1-1; weak D call: TRBD1 (5 bases). This CDR3 spans 13 amino acids. V lost 4 bases, J lost 7 bases, and 13 bases lay in between. The CDR3 sequence is CASSSWGSDEAFF. The CDR3 DNA is TGTGCCAGCAGTTCATGGGGGTCTGATGAAGCTTTCTTT.

In its sample, this clonotype was seen many times. The chain employs TRBV28 and TRBJ1-1; 11 positions agree with TRBD1. The CDR3 contains 16 residues. Trimming removed 4 bases from V and 4 bases from J; junction bases left unmatched: 8. Germline V gene data show CDR1 as MDHEN and CDR2 as SYDVKM. CDR3 nucleotides: TGTGCCAGCAGTTCTTATGCCGGGACAGGGGGCACTGAAGCTTTCTTT. Translating gives CASSSYAGTGGTEAFF.

Ten or more counts support this clonotype. The V call is TRBV24-1, the J call TRBJ2-5, with TRBD1 matching 11 bases. The CDR3 length is 17 residues. Germline V gives CDR1 KGHDR, CDR2 SFDVKD. After removal of 4 bases from V and 7 bases from J, the junction contained 13 bases not matched to a gene. Here the CDR3 DNA reads TGTGCCACCAGTGACCTGGGTGGACAGGGGGCCCCGGCGACCCAGTACTTC. Protein product: CATSDLGGQGAPATQYF.

The chain joins TRBV11-2 to TRBJ2-7; tentatively, D is TRBD1 or TRBD2 (5 bases each). The CDR3 loop spans 12 amino acids. V gave up 3 bases and J gave up 6 bases, with 9 bases separating them. The germline V gene encodes CDR1 SGHAT and CDR2 FQNNGV. The CDR3 is CASSFPGSEQYF. The CDR3 DNA is TGTGCCAGCAGCTTTCCAGGGAGCGAGCAGTACTTC.

This chain links TRBV20-1 with TRBJ2-5, with 8 bases that match TRBD1. V trimming: 3 bases; J trimming: 5 bases; junction bases outside the gene matches: 11. The germline CDR1 and CDR2 sequences are DFQATT and SNEGSKA (reference sequence). CDR3 length: 15 residues. The CDR3 protein is CSASGQGGPSETQYF. DNA of the CDR3: TGCAGTGCTAGCGGACAGGGAGGTCCGTCCGAGACCCAGTACTTC.